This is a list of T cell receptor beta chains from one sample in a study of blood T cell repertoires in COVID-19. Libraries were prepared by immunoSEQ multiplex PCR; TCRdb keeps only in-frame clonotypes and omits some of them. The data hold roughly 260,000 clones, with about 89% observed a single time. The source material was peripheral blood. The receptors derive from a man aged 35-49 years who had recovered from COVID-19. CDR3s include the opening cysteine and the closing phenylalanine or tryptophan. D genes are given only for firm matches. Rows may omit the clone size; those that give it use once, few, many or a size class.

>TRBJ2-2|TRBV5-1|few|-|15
TGCGCCAGCAGCGGTTTCGTAGCAAACACCGGGGAGCTGTTTTTT
CASSGFVANTGELFF
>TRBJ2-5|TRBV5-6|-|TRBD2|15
TGTGCCAGCAGCCCACGACTAGCGGGACAAGAGACCCAGTACTTC
CASSPRLAGQETQYF
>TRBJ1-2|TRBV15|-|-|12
TGTGCCACCAGCAGAGGCGGTGCTGGCTACACCTTC
CATSRGGAGYTF
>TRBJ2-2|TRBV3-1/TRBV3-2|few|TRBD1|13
TGTGCCAGCAGCCTCAGACAGGGCGGGGAGCTGTTTTTT
CASSLRQGGELFF
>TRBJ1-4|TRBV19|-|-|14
TGTGCCAGTAGGATCAGGGGTATCGGTGAAAAACTGTTTTTT
CASRIRGIGEKLFF
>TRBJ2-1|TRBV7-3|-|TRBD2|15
TGTGCCAGCAGCCCGTCGGCTAGCGGAGTAGCTGAGCAGTTCTTC
CASSPSASGVAEQFF
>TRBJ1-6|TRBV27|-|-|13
TGTGCCAGCAGTTACTACTATAATTCACCCCTCCACTTT
CASSYYYNSPLHF
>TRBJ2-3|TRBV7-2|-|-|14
TGTGCCAGCAGCGGTAGACTGAGCACAGATACGCAGTATTTT
CASSGRLSTDTQYF
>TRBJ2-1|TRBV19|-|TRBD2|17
TGTGCCAGTAGTCCCCGGGGACTAGCGGTTACCTACAATGAGCAGTTCTTC
CASSPRGLAVTYNEQFF
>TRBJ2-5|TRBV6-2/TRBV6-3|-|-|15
TGTGCCAGCAGTTACGGGACAACTTACCAAGAGACCCAGTACTTC
CASSYGTTYQETQYF
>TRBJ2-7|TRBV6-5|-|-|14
TGTGCCAGCAGTTACGTACTTGGCGGTTACGAGCAGTACTTC
CASSYVLGGYEQYF
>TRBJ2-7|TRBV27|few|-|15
TGTGCCAGCAGTTCGGCCGTGACTAGAGTCTACGAGCAGTACTTC
CASSSAVTRVYEQYF
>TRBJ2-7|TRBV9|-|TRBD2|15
TGTGCCAGCACGAGGGGACTAGCGGGGACCTACGAGCAGTACTTC
CASTRGLAGTYEQYF
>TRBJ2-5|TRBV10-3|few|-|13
TGTGCCATCAGTGAGGTGCGGGAAGAGACCCAGTACTTC
CAISEVREETQYF
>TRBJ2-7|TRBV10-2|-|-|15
TGCGCCAGCAGGGGAAGGAGGGAAGGACGCGACGAGCAGTACTTC
CASRGRREGRDEQYF
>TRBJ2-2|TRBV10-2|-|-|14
TGCGCCAGCAGTGAGTCATGGGGGGCCGGGGAGCTGTTTTTT
CASSESWGAGELFF
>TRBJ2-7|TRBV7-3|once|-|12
TGTGCCAGCGCGGGAATCGACCACGAGCAGTACTTC
CASAGIDHEQYF
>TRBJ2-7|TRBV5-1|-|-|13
TGCGCCAGCAGGCGGGGACAGCAGTACGAGCAGTACTTC
CASRRGQQYEQYF